This T cell receptor (beta chain) came from a study of CD8 T cells in ankylosing spondylitis. Study-wide results and caveats: Clones linked to disease were reported to show significant enrichment in matched ankylosing spondylitis synovial fluid. Within ankylosing spondylitis blood, a TCR beta motif made up of eight or nine highly homologous variants appeared to be characteristic.

TCRdb reprocessed the 5' RACE reads via MiXCR and lists one record per CDR3 protein. The repertoire consists of some 220,000 distinct CDR3 sequences, with about 11% occurring once and the leading ten covering 2.6%. Germline V gene data show CDR1 as ENHRY and CDR2 as SYGVKD. V lost 4 bases to trimming and J lost 1 base; unmatched junction nucleotides: 3. CDR3 length: 15 amino acids. Points on this clonotype: The target antigen is unknown.

This TCR was recovered from a male donor with ankylosing spondylitis or in good health (not recorded which). The chain joins TRBV10-3 to TRBJ1-2; the match to TRBD1 covers 10 bases. The sequenced sample was blood, either unsorted or a sorted T cell fraction (not recorded which). DNA of the CDR3: TGTGCCATCAGTGGGGACAGGGGCCGTAACTATGGCTACACCTTC. Encoded protein: CAISGDRGRNYGYTF.